The clone carrying this TCR beta chain was counted a single time. Antigen specificity is unknown. The sample originates from a study of OX40 agonist ivuxolimab in advanced cancers. Whole-study results and caveats: CD4+ and CD8+ blood T cells expanded clonally by week 6 at 0.1 to 3.0 mg/kg.

The method was immunoSEQ multiplex PCR; TCRdb's version includes in-frame clones alone and lacks a portion of them. The table shows approximately 80,000 clones, with around 94% occurring only once. Trimming removed 3 bases from V and 0 bases from J; junction bases left unmatched: 4. This CDR3 comprises 16 residues. Germline assignment: CDR1 SEHNR and CDR2 FQNEAQ (reference sequence). The sequence was obtained from an adult with an advanced solid tumor such as melanoma, head and neck, liver or kidney cancer. The V and J genes are TRBV7-9 and TRBJ2-7; 11 bases line up with TRBD1. The sequencing here drew on CD4+ or CD8+ T cells sorted from blood, taken in a trial of the OX40 agonist ivuxolimab. CDR3 DNA: TGTGCCAGCAGCTTTCCGGGACAGGGGGTCTCCTACGAGCAGTACTTC. Translated: CASSFPGQGVSYEQYF. The variable domain in full, with the rest retrieved from reference TRBV7-9 and TRBJ2-7, is DTGVSQNPRHKITKRGQNVTFRCDPISEHNRLYWYRQTLGQGPEFLTYFQNEAQLEKSRLLSDRFSAERPKGSFSTLEIQRTEQGDSAMYLCASSFPGQGVSYEQYFGPGTRLTVT.